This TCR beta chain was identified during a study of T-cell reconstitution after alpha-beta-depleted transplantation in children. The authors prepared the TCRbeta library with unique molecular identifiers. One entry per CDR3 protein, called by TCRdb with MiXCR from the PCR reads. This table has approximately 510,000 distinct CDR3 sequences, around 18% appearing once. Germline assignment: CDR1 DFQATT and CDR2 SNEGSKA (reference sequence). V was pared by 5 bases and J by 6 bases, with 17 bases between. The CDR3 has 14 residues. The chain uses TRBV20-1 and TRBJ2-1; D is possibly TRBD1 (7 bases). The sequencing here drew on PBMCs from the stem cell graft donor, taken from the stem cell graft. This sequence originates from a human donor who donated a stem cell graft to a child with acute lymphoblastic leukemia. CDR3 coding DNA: TGCAGTGCTGCAGAAGGCGGGACAGTCAATGAGCAGTTCTTC. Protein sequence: CSAAEGGTVNEQFF.